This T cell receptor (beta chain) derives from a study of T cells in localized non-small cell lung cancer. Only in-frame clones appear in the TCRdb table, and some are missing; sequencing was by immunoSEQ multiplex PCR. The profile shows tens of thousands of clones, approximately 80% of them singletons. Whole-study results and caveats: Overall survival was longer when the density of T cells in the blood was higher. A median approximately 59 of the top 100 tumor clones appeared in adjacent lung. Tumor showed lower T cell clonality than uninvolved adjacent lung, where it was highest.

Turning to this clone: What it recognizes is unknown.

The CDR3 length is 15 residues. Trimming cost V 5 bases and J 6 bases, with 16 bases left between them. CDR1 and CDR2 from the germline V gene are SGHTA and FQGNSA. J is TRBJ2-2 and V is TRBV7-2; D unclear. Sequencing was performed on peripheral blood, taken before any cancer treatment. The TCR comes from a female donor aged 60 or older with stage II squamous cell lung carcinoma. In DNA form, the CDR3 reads TGTGCCAGCAGCCCACATGGTGGTTTGCCCGGGGAGCTGTTTTTT. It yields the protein CASSPHGGLPGELFF.